These 7 T cell receptor beta chains came from one sample sequenced in a study of vaccination and CD4 T cells after COVID-19. Treatment defined: roughly nine-day PBMC culture with coronavirus spike peptide pools or control peptides (ViraFEST assay). The Oncomine TCR Beta short-read assay was applied to DNA of cultured CD4+ T cells. MiXCR, run by TCRdb on the PCR reads, gives a single entry per CDR3 protein. The sample yields thousands of distinct CDR3 sequences, more than 60% seen once. Antigen specificity for these receptors is unknown. The source material was cultured CD4+ T cells from blood, sampled after SARS-CoV-2 vaccination. The source is a human donor with COVID-19.

This clonotype occurred a few times. This chain joins TRBV15 and TRBJ2-4; 8 bases are a match to TRBD1. Germline V gene data show CDR1 as LNHNV and CDR2 as YYDKDF (reference sequence). The CDR3 loop spans 18 amino acids. V was pared by 1 base and J by 7 bases, with 15 bases of the junction left unmatched. The CDR3 nucleotides are TGTGCCACCAGCAGAGGACCTACAGGGGGAAGGGGGGCTAACATTCAGTACTTC. It encodes CATSRGPTGGRGANIQYF. The whole variable domain, filled in from reference TRBV15 and TRBJ2-4, reads DAMVIQNPRYQVTQFGKPVTLSCSQTLNHNVMYWYQQKSSQAPKLLFHYYDKDFNNEADTPDNFQSRRPNTSFCFLDIRSPGLGDTAMYLCATSRGPTGGRGANIQYFGAGTRLSVL.

The chain carries TRBV30 and TRBJ1-1; perhaps TRBD1 as D (5 bases). Germline loops: CDR1 GTSNPN, CDR2 SVGIG (reference sequence). V was trimmed by 3 bases and J by 2 bases, leaving 10 bases between them. The CDR3 loop spans 13 amino acids. CDR3 loop: CAWSAGTNTEAFF. CDR3 nucleotide sequence: TGTGCCTGGAGCGCCGGGACCAACACTGAAGCTTTCTTT.

The chain carries TRBV28 and TRBJ1-5, with no clear D. V lost 5 bases, J lost 1 base, and 15 bases lay in between. The V gene's germline CDR1 is MDHEN and CDR2 SYDVKM. There are 16 residues in the CDR3. The CDR3 DNA sequence: TGTGCCAGCAGTCAAACTTCCTTCAGGAGCAATCAGCCCCAGCATTTT. Encoded protein: CASSQTSFRSNQPQHF.

Comments on this clonotype: Its ends do not fully match the called genes, so a read error is possible. The rearrangement uses TRBV7-8 and TRBJ1-1; TRBD1 might be the D (5 bases). The CDR3 is 15 residues long. Germline loops: CDR1 SGHVS, CDR2 FQNEAQ. CDR3 DNA: TGTGCCAGCAGCTTACGAGGGGCGGGGAACACTGAAACTTTCTTT. This codes for CASSLRGAGNTETFF.

V usage is TRBV20-1 and J usage is TRBJ1-2; perhaps TRBD1 as D (5 bases). The CDR3 runs 15 residues. The V gene's germline CDR1 is DFQATT and CDR2 SNEGSKA (reference sequence). V lost 0 bases to trimming and J lost 7 bases, with 18 bases between them. CDR3 coding DNA: TGCAGTGCTAGAGATCACAGGTTTGGGAGAAGTGGCTACACCTTC. Its translation: CSARDHRFGRSGYTF.

V is TRBV7-9 and J is TRBJ1-2; 11 bases fit TRBD1. Germline trimming cut 8 bases from V and 2 bases from J; bases unmatched to any gene: 10. Germline values: CDR1 SEHNR, CDR2 FQNEAQ (reference sequence). The CDR3 is 16 residues long. The CDR3 DNA follows: TGTGCCAGCGGAGGGGACGGACAGGGGGCGAACTATGGCTACACCTTC. It is translated as CASGGDGQGANYGYTF.

The V call is TRBV27, the J call TRBJ2-3; D is perhaps TRBD1 (5 bases). CDR3 length: 14 amino acids. Trimming removed 6 bases at V and 0 bases at J, with 10 bases between. Germline V gives CDR1 MNHEY, CDR2 SMNVEV (reference sequence). Here the CDR3 DNA reads TGTGCCAGCAGGCAGGGATCTAGCACAGATACGCAGTATTTT. It encodes CASRQGSSTDTQYF.